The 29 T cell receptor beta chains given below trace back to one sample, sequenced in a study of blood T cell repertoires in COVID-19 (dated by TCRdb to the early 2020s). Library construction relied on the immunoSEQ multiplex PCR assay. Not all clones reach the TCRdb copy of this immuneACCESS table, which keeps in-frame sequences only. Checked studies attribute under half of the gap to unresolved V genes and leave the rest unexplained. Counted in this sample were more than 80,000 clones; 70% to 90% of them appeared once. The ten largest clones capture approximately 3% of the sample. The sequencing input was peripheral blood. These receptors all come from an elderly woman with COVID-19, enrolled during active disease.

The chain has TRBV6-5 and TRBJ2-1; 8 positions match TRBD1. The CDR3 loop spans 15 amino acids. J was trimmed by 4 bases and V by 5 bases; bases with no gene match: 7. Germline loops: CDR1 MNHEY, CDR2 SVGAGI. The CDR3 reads CASSPRTGPYNEQFF. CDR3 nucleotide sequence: TGTGCCAGCAGTCCCCGGACAGGGCCTTACAATGAGCAGTTCTTC.

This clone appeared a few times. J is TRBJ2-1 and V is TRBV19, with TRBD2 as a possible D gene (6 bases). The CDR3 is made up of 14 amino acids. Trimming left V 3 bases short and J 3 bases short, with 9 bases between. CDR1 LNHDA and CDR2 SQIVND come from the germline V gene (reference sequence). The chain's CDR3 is CASSIQGLYNEQFF. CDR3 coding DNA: TGTGCCAGTAGTATCCAGGGACTCTACAATGAGCAGTTCTTC.

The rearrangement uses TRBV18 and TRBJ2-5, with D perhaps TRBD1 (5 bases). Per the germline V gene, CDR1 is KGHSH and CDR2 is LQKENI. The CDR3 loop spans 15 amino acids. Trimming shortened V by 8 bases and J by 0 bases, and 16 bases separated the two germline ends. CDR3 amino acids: CASQRGADYQETQYF. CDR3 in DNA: TGTGCCAGCCAAAGGGGCGCAGACTACCAAGAGACCCAGTACTTC. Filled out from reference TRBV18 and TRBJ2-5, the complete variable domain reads NAGVMQNPRHLVRRRGQEARLRCSPMKGHSHVYWYRQLPEEGLKFMVYLQKENIIDESGMPKERFSAEFPKEGPSILRIQQVVRGDSAAYFCASQRGADYQETQYFGPGTRLLVL.

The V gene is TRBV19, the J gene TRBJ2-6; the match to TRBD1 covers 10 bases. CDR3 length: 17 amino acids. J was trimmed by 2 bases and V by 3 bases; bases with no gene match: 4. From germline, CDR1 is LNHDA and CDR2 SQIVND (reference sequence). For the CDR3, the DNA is TGTGCCAGTAGTATCCGGGACAGGGGACCTGGGGCCAACGTCCTGACTTTC. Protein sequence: CASSIRDRGPGANVLTF.

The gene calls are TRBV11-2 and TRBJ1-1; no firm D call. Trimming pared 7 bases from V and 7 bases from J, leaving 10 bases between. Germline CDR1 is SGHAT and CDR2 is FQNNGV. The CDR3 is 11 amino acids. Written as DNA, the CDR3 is TGTGCCAGCACCCGAGCGCTTGAAGCTTTCTTT. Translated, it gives CASTRALEAFF.

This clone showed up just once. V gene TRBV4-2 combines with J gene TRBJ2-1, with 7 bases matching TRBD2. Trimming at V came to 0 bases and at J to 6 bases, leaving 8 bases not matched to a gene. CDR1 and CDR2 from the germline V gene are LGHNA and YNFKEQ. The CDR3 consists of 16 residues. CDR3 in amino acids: CASSQDPAGILNEQFF. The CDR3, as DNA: TGTGCCAGCAGCCAAGATCCAGCGGGGATCCTCAATGAGCAGTTCTTC.

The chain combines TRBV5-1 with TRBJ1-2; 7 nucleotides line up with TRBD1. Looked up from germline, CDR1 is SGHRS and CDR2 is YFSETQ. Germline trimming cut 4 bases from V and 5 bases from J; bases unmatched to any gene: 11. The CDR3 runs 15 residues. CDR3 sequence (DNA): TGCGCCAGCAGCCCACACCTGACAGGGAGTTATGGCTACACCTTC. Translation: CASSPHLTGSYGYTF.

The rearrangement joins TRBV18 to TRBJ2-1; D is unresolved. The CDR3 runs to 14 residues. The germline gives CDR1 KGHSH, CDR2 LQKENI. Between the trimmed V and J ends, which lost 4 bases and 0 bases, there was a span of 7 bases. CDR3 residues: CASSLLYSYNEQFF. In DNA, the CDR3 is TGTGCCAGCTCACTGCTATACTCCTACAATGAGCAGTTCTTC.

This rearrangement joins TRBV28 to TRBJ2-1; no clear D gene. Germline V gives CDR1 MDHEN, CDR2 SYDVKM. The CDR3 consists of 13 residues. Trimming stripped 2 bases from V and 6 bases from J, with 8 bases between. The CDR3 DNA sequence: TGTGCCAGCAGTTTACCCGCCAGCAATGAGCAGTTCTTC. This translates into CASSLPASNEQFF.

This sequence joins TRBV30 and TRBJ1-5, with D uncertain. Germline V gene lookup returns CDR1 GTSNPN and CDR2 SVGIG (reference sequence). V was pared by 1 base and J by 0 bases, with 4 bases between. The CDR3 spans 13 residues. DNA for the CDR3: TGTGCCTGGAGTGCTTATAGCAATCAGCCCCAGCATTTT. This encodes CAWSAYSNQPQHF.

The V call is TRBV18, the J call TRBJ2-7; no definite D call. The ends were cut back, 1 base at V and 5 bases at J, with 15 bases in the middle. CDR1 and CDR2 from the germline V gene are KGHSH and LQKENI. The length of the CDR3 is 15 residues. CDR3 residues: CASSPLGRLRNEQYF. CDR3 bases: TGTGCCAGCTCACCACTAGGCAGGCTGAGAAACGAGCAGTACTTC.

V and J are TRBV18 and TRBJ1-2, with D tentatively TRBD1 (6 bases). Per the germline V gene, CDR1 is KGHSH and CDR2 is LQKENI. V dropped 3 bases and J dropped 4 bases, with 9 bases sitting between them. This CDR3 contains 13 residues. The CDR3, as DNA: TGTGCCAGCTCACCCGGGACAACCTATGGCTACACCTTC. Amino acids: CASSPGTTYGYTF.

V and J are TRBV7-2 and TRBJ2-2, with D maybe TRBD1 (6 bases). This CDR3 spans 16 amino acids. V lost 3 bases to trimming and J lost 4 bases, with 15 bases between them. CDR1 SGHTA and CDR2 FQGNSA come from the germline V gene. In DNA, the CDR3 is TGTGCCAGCAGCTTGATGGGGGCGCGGGTCACCGGGGAGCTGTTTTTT. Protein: CASSLMGARVTGELFF. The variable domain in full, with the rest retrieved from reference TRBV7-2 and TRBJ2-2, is GAGVSQSPSNKVTEKGKDVELRCDPISGHTALYWYRQSLGQGLEFLIYFQGNSAPDKSGLPSDRFSAERTGGSVSTLTIQRTQQEDSAVYLCASSLMGARVTGELFFGEGSRLTVL.

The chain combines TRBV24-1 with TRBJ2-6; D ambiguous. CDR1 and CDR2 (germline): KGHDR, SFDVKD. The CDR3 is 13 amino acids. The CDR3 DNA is TGTGTGCAGTCCAGCTCTGGGGCCAACGTCCTGACTTTC. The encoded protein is CVQSSSGANVLTF.

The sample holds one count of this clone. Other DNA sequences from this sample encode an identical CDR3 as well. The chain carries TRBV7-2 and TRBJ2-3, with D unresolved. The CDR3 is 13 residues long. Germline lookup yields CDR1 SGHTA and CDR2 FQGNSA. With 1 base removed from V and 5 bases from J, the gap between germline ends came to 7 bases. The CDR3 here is CASSLVGGDTQYF. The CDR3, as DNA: TGTGCCAGCAGCTTAGTCGGCGGAGATACGCAGTATTTT.

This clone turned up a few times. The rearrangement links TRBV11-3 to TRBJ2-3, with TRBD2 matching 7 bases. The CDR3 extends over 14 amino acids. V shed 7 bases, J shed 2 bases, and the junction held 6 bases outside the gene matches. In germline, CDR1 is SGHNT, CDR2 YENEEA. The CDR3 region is CASKRDAATDTQYF. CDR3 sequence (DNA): TGTGCCAGCAAGCGGGACGCGGCCACAGATACGCAGTATTTT.

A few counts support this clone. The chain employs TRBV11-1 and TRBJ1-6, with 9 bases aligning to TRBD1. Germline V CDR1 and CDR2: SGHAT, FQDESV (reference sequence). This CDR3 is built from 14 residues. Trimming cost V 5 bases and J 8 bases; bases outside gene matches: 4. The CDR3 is CASSLDRGDSPLHF. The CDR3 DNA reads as TGTGCCAGCAGCCTGGACAGGGGTGATTCACCCCTCCACTTT.

CDR3 bases: TGTGCCAGCAGCCGAAGGACAGGGGTAGTGGCGGAGACCCAGTACTTC. Its protein is CASSRRTGVVAETQYF. This rearrangement joins TRBV7-9 to TRBJ2-5; the match to TRBD1 covers 9 bases. V lost 5 bases to trimming and J lost 5 bases; unmatched junction nucleotides: 12. Germline V CDR1 and CDR2: SEHNR, FQNEAQ (reference sequence). CDR3 size: 16 residues.

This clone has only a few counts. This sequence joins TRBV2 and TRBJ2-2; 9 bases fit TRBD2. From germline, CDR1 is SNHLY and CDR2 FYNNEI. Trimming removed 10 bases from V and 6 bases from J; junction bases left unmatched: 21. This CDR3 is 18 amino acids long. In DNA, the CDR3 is TGTGCCACCCGGACTGGGGGACTAGCAGGGGTTATCGCCGGGGAGCTGTTTTTT. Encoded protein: CATRTGGLAGVIAGELFF.

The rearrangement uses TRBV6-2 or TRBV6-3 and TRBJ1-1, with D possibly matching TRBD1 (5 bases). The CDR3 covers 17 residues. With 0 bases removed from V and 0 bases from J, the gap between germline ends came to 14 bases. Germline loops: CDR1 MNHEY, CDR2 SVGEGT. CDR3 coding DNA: TGTGCCAGCAGTTACTCGAGGCGGGGCCGCATGAACACTGAAGCTTTCTTT. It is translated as CASSYSRRGRMNTEAFF.

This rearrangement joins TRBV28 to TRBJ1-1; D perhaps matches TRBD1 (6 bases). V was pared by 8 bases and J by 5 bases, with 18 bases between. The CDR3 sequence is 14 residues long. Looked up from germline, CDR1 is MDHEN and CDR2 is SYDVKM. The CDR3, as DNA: TGTGCCAGCTGGACGAGGGGGATAAGGACTGAAGCTTTCTTT. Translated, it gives CASWTRGIRTEAFF.

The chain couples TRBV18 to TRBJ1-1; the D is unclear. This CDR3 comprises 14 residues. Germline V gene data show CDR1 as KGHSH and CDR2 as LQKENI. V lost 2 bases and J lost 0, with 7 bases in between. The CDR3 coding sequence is TGTGCCAGCTCACCATGGCAGGTGAACACTGAAGCTTTCTTT. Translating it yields CASSPWQVNTEAFF.

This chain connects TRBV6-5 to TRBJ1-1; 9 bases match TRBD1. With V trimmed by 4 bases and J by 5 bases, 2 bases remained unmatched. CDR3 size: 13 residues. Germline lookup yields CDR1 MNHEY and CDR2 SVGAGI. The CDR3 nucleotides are TGTGCCAGCAGTTGGACAGGGGTGACTGAAGCTTTCTTT. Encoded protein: CASSWTGVTEAFF.

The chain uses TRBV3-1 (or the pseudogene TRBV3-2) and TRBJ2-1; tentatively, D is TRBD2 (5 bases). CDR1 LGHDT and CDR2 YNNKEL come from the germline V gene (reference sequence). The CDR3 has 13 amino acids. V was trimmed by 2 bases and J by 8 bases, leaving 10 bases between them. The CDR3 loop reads CASSQRGSDEQFF. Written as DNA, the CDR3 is TGTGCCAGCAGCCAACGGGGTTCGGATGAGCAGTTCTTC.

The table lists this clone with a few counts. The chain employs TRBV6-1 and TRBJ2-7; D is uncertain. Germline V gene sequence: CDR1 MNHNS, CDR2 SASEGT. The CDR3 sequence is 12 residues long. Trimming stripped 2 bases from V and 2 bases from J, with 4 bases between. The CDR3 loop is CASSEQAYEQYF. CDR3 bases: TGTGCCAGCAGTGAACAGGCCTACGAGCAGTACTTC.

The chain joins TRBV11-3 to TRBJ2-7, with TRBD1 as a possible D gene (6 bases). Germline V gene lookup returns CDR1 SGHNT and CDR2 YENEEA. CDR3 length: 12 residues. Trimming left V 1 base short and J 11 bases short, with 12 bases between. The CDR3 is CASSLGQGKEYF. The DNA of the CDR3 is TGTGCCAGCAGCTTAGGTCAGGGGAAGGAGTACTTC.

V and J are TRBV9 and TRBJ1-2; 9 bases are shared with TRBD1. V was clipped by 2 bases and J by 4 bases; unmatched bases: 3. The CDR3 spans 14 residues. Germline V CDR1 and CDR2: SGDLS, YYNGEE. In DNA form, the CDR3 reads TGTGCCAGCAGCGTCGGACAGGGGACCTATGGCTACACCTTC. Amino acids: CASSVGQGTYGYTF. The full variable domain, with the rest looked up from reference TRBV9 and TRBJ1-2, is DSGVTQTPKHLITATGQRVTLRCSPRSGDLSVYWYQQSLDQGLQFLIQYYNGEERAKGNILERFSAQQFPDLHSELNLSSLELGDSALYFCASSVGQGTYGYTFGSGTRLTVV.

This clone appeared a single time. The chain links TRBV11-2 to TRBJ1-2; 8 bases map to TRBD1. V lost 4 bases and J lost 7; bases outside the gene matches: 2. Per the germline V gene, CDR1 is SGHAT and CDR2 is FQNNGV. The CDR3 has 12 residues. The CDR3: CASSSRGPGYTF. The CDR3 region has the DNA TGTGCCAGCAGCTCCAGGGGGCCTGGCTACACCTTC. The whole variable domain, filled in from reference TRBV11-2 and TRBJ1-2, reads EAGVAQSPRYKIIEKRQSVAFWCNPISGHATLYWYQQILGQGPKLLIQFQNNGVVDDSQLPKDRFSAERLKGVDSTLKIQPAKLEDSAVYLCASSSRGPGYTFGSGTRLTVV.

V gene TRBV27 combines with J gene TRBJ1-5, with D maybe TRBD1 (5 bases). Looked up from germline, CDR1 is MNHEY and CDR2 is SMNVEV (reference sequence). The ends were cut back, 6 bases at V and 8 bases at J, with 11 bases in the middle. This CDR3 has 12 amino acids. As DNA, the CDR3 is TGTGCCAGCAGGAGCGGGGGAAAGCCCCAGCATTTT. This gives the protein CASRSGGKPQHF.